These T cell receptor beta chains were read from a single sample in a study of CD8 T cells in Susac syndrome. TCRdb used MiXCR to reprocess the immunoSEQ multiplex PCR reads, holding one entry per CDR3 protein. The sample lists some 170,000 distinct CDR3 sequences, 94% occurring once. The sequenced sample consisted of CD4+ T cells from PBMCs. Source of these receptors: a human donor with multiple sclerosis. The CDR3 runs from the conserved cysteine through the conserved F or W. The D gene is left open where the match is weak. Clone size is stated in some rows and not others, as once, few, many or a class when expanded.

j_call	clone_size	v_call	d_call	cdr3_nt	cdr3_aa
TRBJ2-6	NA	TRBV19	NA	TGTGCCAGTAAGGTCGGGGCCAACGTCCTGACTTTC	CASKVGANVLTF
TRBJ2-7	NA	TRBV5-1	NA	TGCGCCAGCAGCGGAGATCTAGGGCAGATATACGAGCAGTACTTC	CASSGDLGQIYEQYF
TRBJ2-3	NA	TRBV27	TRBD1	TGTGCCAGCAGTTGGCGCGGGACAGGGGGTCTCAGCACAGATACGCAGTATTTT	CASSWRGTGGLSTDTQYF
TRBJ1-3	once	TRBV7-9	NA	TGTGCCAGCAGCTTATTCGGAAACACCATATATTTT	CASSLFGNTIYF
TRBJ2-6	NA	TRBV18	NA	TGTGCCAGCTCACCACCGAATGGGGCCAACGTCCTGACTTTC	CASSPPNGANVLTF
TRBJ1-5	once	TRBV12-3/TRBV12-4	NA	TGTGCCAGCAGTTTTTGGTATGAGACCCAGCATTTT	CASSFWYETQHF
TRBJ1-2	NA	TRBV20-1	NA	TGCAGTGCTACTCCGACGCCACTTGGCTACACCTTC	CSATPTPLGYTF
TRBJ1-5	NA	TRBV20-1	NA	TGCAGTGCTATCCCTCCGTGGGGAAGGGGGGGTAGCAATCAGCCCCAGCATTTT	CSAIPPWGRGGSNQPQHF
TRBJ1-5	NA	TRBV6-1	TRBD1	TGTGCCAGCAGTCCCTTCCAGGGGGCAAGGCAGCCCCAGCATTTT	CASSPFQGARQPQHF
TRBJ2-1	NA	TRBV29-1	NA	TGCAGCGTTGGGAACTGGGACTTGCTGGGAGAGCAGTTCTTC	CSVGNWDLLGEQFF
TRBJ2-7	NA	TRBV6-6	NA	TGTGCCAGCAGTTACCGAGGGGTCTTCTCCTACGAGCAGTACTTC	CASSYRGVFSYEQYF
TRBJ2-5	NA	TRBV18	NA	TGTGCCAGCTCACCGGAGGGCCAAGAGACCCAGTACTTC	CASSPEGQETQYF
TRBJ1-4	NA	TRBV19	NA	TGTGCCAGTAGTCTTACGGAAAAACTGTTTTTT	CASSLTEKLFF
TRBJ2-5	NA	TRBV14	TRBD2	TGTGCCAGCAGCGTTCAATACGGGGGGGAGACCCAGTACTTC	CASSVQYGGETQYF
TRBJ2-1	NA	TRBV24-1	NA	TGTGCCACTGATTGGTTCCCGAGCTCCTACAATGAGCAGTTCTTC	CATDWFPSSYNEQFF
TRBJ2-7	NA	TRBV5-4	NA	TGTGCCAGCAGCCCCAGGGAGCCGGGTACCTACGAGCAGTACTTC	CASSPREPGTYEQYF
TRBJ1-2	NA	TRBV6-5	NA	TGTGCCAGCAGTTCTCTAGGACGAGACTATGGCTACACCTTC	CASSSLGRDYGYTF
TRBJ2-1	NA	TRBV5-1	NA	TGCGCCAGCCGTCAGGGAGCGCAGTACAATGAGCAGTTCTTC	CASRQGAQYNEQFF
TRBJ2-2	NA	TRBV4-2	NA	TGTGCCTCCAGCCTAGAAGCGAACACCGGGGAGCTGTTTTTT	CASSLEANTGELFF
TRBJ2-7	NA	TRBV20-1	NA	TGCAGTGCCAAGATAACGGCCTACGAGCAGTACTTC	CSAKITAYEQYF
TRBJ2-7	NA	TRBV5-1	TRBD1	TGCGCCAGCACCACCGGGACAGGGGGTTTCGAGCAGTACTTC	CASTTGTGGFEQYF
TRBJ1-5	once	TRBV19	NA	TGTGCCACCCATTACCAGGGAGGCTTGGATCAGCCCCAGCATTTT	CATHYQGGLDQPQHF